This T cell receptor (beta chain) was observed in a study of T cells in Graves' hyperthyroidism and ophthalmopathy. Study outcomes and limitations: In validation, the model predicted ophthalmopathy. These predictions came a median 6.5 months before onset.

RNA transcripts yielded amplified TCR beta CDR3 regions. HTBI primers drove first-round RT-PCR of the TCR CDR3. TCRdb used MiXCR to reprocess the multiplex PCR reads, holding one entry per CDR3 protein. The sample yields fewer than 500,000 distinct CDR3 sequences, under 15% seen once. Trimming took 3 bases from V and 3 from J, leaving 11 bases between them. The germline V gene encodes CDR1 SNHLY and CDR2 FYNNEI. The CDR3 length is 14 residues. There are a few counts of this clonotype. The antigen remains undetermined. This TCR came from a man between 18 and 29 years old with Graves' ophthalmopathy. The rearrangement uses TRBV2 and TRBJ1-1, with a tentative D call TRBD1 (6 bases). The sample comprised blood. In nucleotides, the CDR3 is TGTGCCAGCAGTGAGTACAGGGTTGACACTGAAGCTTTCTTT. It yields the protein CASSEYRVDTEAFF.